The 9 T cell receptor beta chains listed next were all sequenced from one sample in a study of a mutant IDH1 vaccine in newly diagnosed glioma. Antigens of these TCRs are unknown. Time point denoted: week 5, during vaccination. Topical imiquimod was applied with each vaccine dose, which held 300 ug of mutant IDH1 20-mer peptide. Sequencing used immunoSEQ multiplex PCR; TCRdb keeps in-frame clones, though not all of them. The sample includes roughly 34,000 clones, around 60% of them seen just once. The input for sequencing was PBMCs, taken from a glioma patient whose treatment included an IDH1 peptide vaccine. Receptors originate from a young woman with glioma.

The gene calls are TRBV6-6 and TRBJ2-7; TRBD1 aligns across 11 bases. The CDR3 contains 14 residues. Germline CDR1 and CDR2: MNHNY and SVGAGI (reference sequence). Trimming cost V 7 bases and J 1 base; bases outside gene matches: 3. The CDR3 sequence is CASTGTGGSYEQYF. The DNA for the CDR3 is TGTGCCAGCACCGGGACAGGGGGGTCCTACGAGCAGTACTTC.

This clone came up many times. V gene TRBV27 combines with J gene TRBJ1-2; a possible D gene is TRBD1 (5 bases). Trimming pared 4 bases from V and 7 bases from J, leaving 13 bases between. CDR1 is MNHEY, CDR2 SMNVEV, per germline (reference sequence). The length of the CDR3 is 13 residues. The CDR3 DNA reads TGTGCCAGCAGTTGGAACGGGGGGTCTGGCTACACCTTC. Translating it yields CASSWNGGSGYTF.

This clone was seen once. The chain carries TRBV7-2 and TRBJ1-2, with a weak D call TRBD1 (5 bases). Trimming pared 5 bases from V and 4 bases from J, leaving 17 bases between. The CDR3 sequence is 15 residues long. Germline V lookup: CDR1 SGHTA, CDR2 FQGNSA. The CDR3 sequence is CASSLNTGGTYGYTF. The CDR3 DNA reads TGTGCCAGCAGCCTCAACACCGGGGGGACCTATGGCTACACCTTC.

This sequence joins TRBV7-8 and TRBJ1-1; tentatively, D is TRBD1 (5 bases). The CDR3 sequence is 21 residues long. V dropped 2 bases and J dropped 4 bases, with 32 bases sitting between them. The germline gives CDR1 SGHVS, CDR2 FQNEAQ. CDR3 in amino acids: CASSLSPAAYLSGGGATEAFF. The CDR3 DNA reads as TGTGCCAGCAGCTTAAGCCCGGCGGCGTACCTGTCGGGGGGAGGGGCCACTGAAGCTTTCTTT.

This rearrangement joins TRBV6-5 to TRBJ2-3; D ambiguous. The V and J ends lost 6 bases and 2 bases respectively, with 9 bases between them. CDR1 and CDR2 from the germline V gene are MNHEY and SVGAGI. This CDR3 comprises 13 residues. The CDR3 coding sequence is TGTGCCAGCAGCTCTCATGACACAGATACGCAGTATTTT. Translated, it gives CASSSHDTDTQYF.

The chain recombines TRBV11-2 with TRBJ2-2; D is ambiguous. V was shortened by 2 bases and J by 1 base, with 8 bases between the two germline ends. Germline V CDR1 and CDR2: SGHAT, FQNNGV. The length of the CDR3 is 15 residues. The CDR3 nucleotides are TGTGCCAGCAGCTTATACCCTGAGAACACCGGGGAGCTGTTTTTT. Protein product: CASSLYPENTGELFF.

The rearrangement joins TRBV11-2 to TRBJ1-2; TRBD1 matches at 7 bases. This CDR3 contains 15 residues. Germline trimming cut 0 bases from V and 2 bases from J; bases unmatched to any gene: 3. Germline CDR1 and CDR2: SGHAT and FQNNGV. The CDR3 coding sequence is TGTGCCAGCAGCTTAGAACCACAGGGGAACTATGGCTACACCTTC. It is translated as CASSLEPQGNYGYTF.

This clone was recorded a few times. The chain links TRBV19 to TRBJ2-2, with 12 bases lining up with TRBD2. Per germline, CDR1 LNHDA and CDR2 SQIVND (reference sequence). The CDR3 runs 18 residues. V gave up 0 bases and J gave up 2 bases; unmatched junction bases: 4. The CDR3 DNA follows: TGTGCCAGTAGTATAGATCTAGCGGGGGGGCCTAACACCGGGGAGCTGTTTTTT. Its translation: CASSIDLAGGPNTGELFF.

J is TRBJ2-2 and V is TRBV9; D not certain. The germline V gene encodes CDR1 SGDLS and CDR2 YYNGEE. Trimming removed 3 bases from V and 4 bases from J, with 10 bases in between. The CDR3 spans 14 residues. CDR3 residues: CASSASPPTGELFF. As DNA, the CDR3 is TGTGCCAGCAGCGCCAGTCCGCCCACCGGGGAGCTGTTTTTT.